These T cell receptor beta chains were read from a single sample in a study of CD8 T cells in ankylosing spondylitis. TCRdb independently ran MiXCR on the 5' RACE reads; one entry per CDR3 protein. Of roughly 26,000 distinct CDR3 sequences in the sample, 13% were seen once. The source material was blood. The receptor source for this set is a male donor with ankylosing spondylitis or in good health (not recorded which). CDR3s include the opening cysteine and the closing phenylalanine or tryptophan. D genes are given only for firm matches. A row's size may be missing; if present it is once, few, many or a size class.

d_call	clone_size	v_call	j_call	cdr3_nt	cdr3_aa
NA	few	TRBV12-3/TRBV12-4	TRBJ2-2	TGTGCCAGCAGTTTAGGGGCCGTCGACACCGGGGAGCTGTTTTTT	CASSLGAVDTGELFF
NA	many	TRBV6-2/TRBV6-3	TRBJ2-2	TGTGCCAGCAGTCAACGAGAACCCCTGGAGCTGTTTTTT	CASSQREPLELFF
NA	many	TRBV29-1	TRBJ2-7	TGCAGCGGGGGCCCTGGGTCCTACGAGCAGTACTTC	CSGGPGSYEQYF
NA	NA	TRBV3-1	TRBJ2-3	TGTGCCAGCAGCCAAGATTGGAGAGATACGCAGTATTTT	CASSQDWRDTQYF
TRBD1	NA	TRBV7-9	TRBJ2-1	TGTGCCAGCACTCGCCTAGGGGGCCCAGGGTCCAATGAGCAGTTCTTC	CASTRLGGPGSNEQFF
NA	NA	TRBV7-3	TRBJ2-2	TGTGCCAGCAGCTTAAGGCGCACCGGGGAGCTGTTTTTT	CASSLRRTGELFF
TRBD1	many	TRBV9	TRBJ1-1	TGTGCCAGCAGCCCCAGGGGGTTCACTGAAGCTTTCTTT	CASSPRGFTEAFF
TRBD2	many	TRBV20-1	TRBJ2-1	TGCAGTGCTACAATAGCGGGAGGGCAGTTCTTC	CSATIAGGQFF
NA	NA	TRBV5-6	TRBJ1-1	TGTGCCAGCAGCCAACGGACACGGATTAACACTGAAGCTTTCTTT	CASSQRTRINTEAFF
NA	NA	TRBV6-5	TRBJ2-2	TGTGCCAGCAGTTTGGACACGAACACCGGGGAGCTGTTTTTT	CASSLDTNTGELFF
NA	few	TRBV21-1	TRBJ2-1	TGTGCCAGCAGCATGCCGGGACTAGCTGTCAATGAGCAGTTCTTC	CASSMPGLAVNEQFF
NA	medium-sized	TRBV12-3/TRBV12-4	TRBJ1-1	TGTGCCAGCAGTTTAGCGGGGCAGAACACTGAAGCTTTCTTT	CASSLAGQNTEAFF
TRBD2	NA	TRBV14	TRBJ2-1	TGTGCCAGCAGCCAAGGAATTGGCGGGAGCCCTAAGAATGAGCAGTTCTTC	CASSQGIGGSPKNEQFF
NA	many	TRBV28	TRBJ2-1	TGTGCCAGCGGACTTCTCCTAACCGGAAGGGAGCAGTTCTTC	CASGLLLTGREQFF
NA	many	TRBV7-3	TRBJ2-1	TGTGCCAGCAGCGGTAGCGGAGCCTCCTACAATGAGCAGTTCTTC	CASSGSGASYNEQFF
NA	many	TRBV6-5	TRBJ2-5	TGTGCCAGCAGTTTAGGACAGAGCGGAGAGACCCAGTACTTC	CASSLGQSGETQYF
NA	many	TRBV20-1	TRBJ1-4	TGCAGTGCTTCCTCTCGGCCACTGGGGGAAAAACTGTTTTTT	CSASSRPLGEKLFF
NA	many	TRBV20-1	TRBJ2-3	TGCAGTGCTAGGGGGGCAGTCGCGGGGACCCTCACAGATACGCAGTATTTT	CSARGAVAGTLTDTQYF
TRBD2	few	TRBV7-2	TRBJ2-5	TGTGCCAGCAGCTTAAGGGCGGGGGGGCAAGAGACCCAGTACTTC	CASSLRAGGQETQYF
NA	many	TRBV5-5	TRBJ2-1	TGTGCCAGCAGCGGAACAGGGGAGGCCTACAATGAGCAGTTCTTC	CASSGTGEAYNEQFF
TRBD1	NA	TRBV12-3/TRBV12-4	TRBJ2-2	TGTGCCAGCAGTCGACAGGGGGTGAAAACCGGGGAGCTGTTTTTT	CASSRQGVKTGELFF
TRBD1	many	TRBV12-3/TRBV12-4	TRBJ1-1	TGTGCCAGCAGTTTGACAGGGGCGAACACTGAAGCTTTCTTT	CASSLTGANTEAFF
TRBD2	few	TRBV12-5	TRBJ2-5	TGTGCTAGTGGGCCCGGGACTACAGAAGAGACCCAGTACTTC	CASGPGTTEETQYF
TRBD2	few	TRBV10-3	TRBJ2-2	TGTGCCATCAGTGAGAAGGGGAGTAGCGGGAGAATCACCGGGGAGCTGTTTTTT	CAISEKGSSGRITGELFF
TRBD1	NA	TRBV11-2	TRBJ1-1	TGTGCCAGCAGCAACCAGGGGGTAAGAGCTTTCTTT	CASSNQGVRAFF
TRBD2	many	TRBV20-1	TRBJ2-1	TGCAGTGCTAGAGTAGGGACTAGCGGGAGCAATGAGCAGTTCTTC	CSARVGTSGSNEQFF
NA	many	TRBV5-1	TRBJ2-2	TGCGCCAGCAGCTTGGACGGGGATCTCGGTACCGGGGAGCTGTTTTTT	CASSLDGDLGTGELFF
NA	few	TRBV5-1	TRBJ2-3	TGCGCCAGCAGCTCCATTAGCACAGATACGCAGTATTTT	CASSSISTDTQYF
NA	NA	TRBV12-3/TRBV12-4	TRBJ2-1	TGTGCCAGCACCTCAATGGCCCCGGAGCAGTTCTTC	CASTSMAPEQFF
TRBD1	many	TRBV7-2	TRBJ2-7	TGTGCCAGCAGCTCCTCCGGGACAGCAGCCTACGAGCAGTACTTC	CASSSSGTAAYEQYF
NA	many	TRBV20-1	TRBJ2-3	TGCAGTCGGTCCATCACAGATACGCAGTATTTT	CSRSITDTQYF
TRBD1	NA	TRBV9	TRBJ2-1	TGTGCCAGCAGCCCCCAGGACAGGGTCTATGGTGAGCAGTTCTTC	CASSPQDRVYGEQFF
NA	few	TRBV6-6	TRBJ2-3	TGTGCCAGCAGCGTCGGGACAAGCACAGATACGCAGTATTTT	CASSVGTSTDTQYF
TRBD2	many	TRBV7-2	TRBJ2-7	TGTGCCAGCAGCCCCGGCCTAGCGGTCTACGAGCAGTACTTC	CASSPGLAVYEQYF
NA	few	TRBV30	TRBJ2-2	TGTGCCTGTATCGGGACGGGTCGGAACGCCGGGGAGCTGTTTTTT	CACIGTGRNAGELFF
NA	NA	TRBV12-3/TRBV12-4	TRBJ1-2	TGTGCCAGCAGTTTGATGGTTGTCACGAACTATGGCTACACCTTC	CASSLMVVTNYGYTF
NA	few	TRBV12-3/TRBV12-4	TRBJ2-2	TGTGCCAGCAGCTGGCCGGGACCCGGGGAGCTGTTTTTT	CASSWPGPGELFF
NA	many	TRBV20-1	TRBJ1-5	TGCAGTGCTAGTTGGGAGGGGAATCAGCCCCAGCATTTT	CSASWEGNQPQHF
NA	many	TRBV29-1	TRBJ1-4	TGCAGCGTTGCCAGGGCTAATGAAAAACTGTTTTTT	CSVARANEKLFF
NA	many	TRBV5-1	TRBJ2-5	TGCGCCAGCAGCCCCGAGCCCCAAGAGACCCAGTACTTC	CASSPEPQETQYF
NA	NA	TRBV7-9	TRBJ2-1	TGTGCCAGCAGCCTACTGTCCTGGAAGAAGGACAATGAGCAGTTCTTC	CASSLLSWKKDNEQFF
NA	NA	TRBV28	TRBJ1-5	TGTGCCAGCAGTTTAATTGGGTCCCTCGGGTCCCAGCATTTT	CASSLIGSLGSQHF
NA	few	TRBV20-1	TRBJ1-4	TGCAGTGCTAGAGATGGGAGGGTTATGGACAGTTCTAATGAAAAACTGTTTTTT	CSARDGRVMDSSNEKLFF
NA	many	TRBV12-3/TRBV12-4	TRBJ2-2	TGTGCCAGCAGTTTAAGGAGGGGCGGCACCGGGGAGCTGTTTTTT	CASSLRRGGTGELFF